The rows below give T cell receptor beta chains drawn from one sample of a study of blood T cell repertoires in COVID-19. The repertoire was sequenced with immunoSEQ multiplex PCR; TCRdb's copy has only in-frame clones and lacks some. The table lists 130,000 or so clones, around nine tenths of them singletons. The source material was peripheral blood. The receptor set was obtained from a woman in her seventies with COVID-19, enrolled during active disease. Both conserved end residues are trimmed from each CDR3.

ASREGQINTEAF	TRBV6-5	TRBJ1-1
ASSQETVNSPLH	TRBV3-1/TRBV3-2	TRBJ1-6
SVGGGREKLF	TRBV29-1	TRBJ1-4
ASSYRQGNTGELF	TRBV5-4	TRBJ2-2
ASTPAGGNTGELF	TRBV2	TRBJ2-2
ASSLIGDSQKSTDTQY	TRBV7-9	TRBJ2-3
ASSSTPRGGTDTQY	TRBV5-1	TRBJ2-3
AWNLKGGETQY	TRBV30	TRBJ2-5
ASSLFRGDYGYT	TRBV7-3	TRBJ1-2
ASSLDGTSGGETQY	TRBV5-1	TRBJ2-5
ASSSPGQGETNEKLF	TRBV28	TRBJ1-4
AISLDRVGEKLF	TRBV10-3	TRBJ1-4
ASSAKVTSGGANEQF	TRBV7-9	TRBJ2-1
ASSPPLGGGNTDTQY	TRBV7-9	TRBJ2-3
ASSLYVSSVYGYT	TRBV5-5	TRBJ1-2
ASSLGQGYEQY	TRBV12-3/TRBV12-4	TRBJ2-7
ASSFNRRQGSTDTQY	TRBV11-2	TRBJ2-3
SVARGGQETQY	TRBV29-1	TRBJ2-5
ASSLADSPTMNTEAF	TRBV5-5	TRBJ1-1
ASSQEPGQGDEQY	TRBV3-1/TRBV3-2	TRBJ2-7
ASSLAGDRAGGNTIY	TRBV5-5	TRBJ1-3
ASSFTGESGEGYT	TRBV6-4	TRBJ1-2
ASSSPGGGGVDTQY	TRBV7-2	TRBJ2-3
ASRYSGGQMAF	TRBV6-5	TRBJ1-1
ASSLAGTGRTKLF	TRBV3-1/TRBV3-2	TRBJ1-4
ASGAYRREQY	TRBV2	TRBJ2-7
ASSYGPNYGYT	TRBV6-5	TRBJ1-2
ASSLVSGGSTDTQY	TRBV7-8	TRBJ2-3
ASSLARGYEQY	TRBV7-2	TRBJ2-7
ASSYGQGRYSNQPQH	TRBV6-2/TRBV6-3	TRBJ1-5
ASSGQTRPGETQY	TRBV10-1	TRBJ2-5
ASSILGASEQY	TRBV19	TRBJ2-7
ASSSPGREVETQY	TRBV7-8	TRBJ2-5
ASSLSGTGREETQY	TRBV5-1	TRBJ2-5
ATSTLGQATNEKLF	TRBV15	TRBJ1-4
ASSLGAGPTEAF	TRBV7-2	TRBJ1-1
ASSFSGTKAHEQY	TRBV5-1	TRBJ2-7
ASQHPSGGSNTGELF	TRBV9	TRBJ2-2
ASSLGRARGTQY	TRBV5-6	TRBJ2-3
SVETVLNTEAF	TRBV29-1	TRBJ1-1
AWSQAVPGAF	TRBV30	TRBJ1-1
ASSLISGTGPSYEQY	TRBV7-2	TRBJ2-7
ASSVGKRGPYEQY	TRBV9	TRBJ2-7
ASSRWRNEKLF	TRBV18	TRBJ1-4
ASSPPGQTYEQY	TRBV18	TRBJ2-7
ASSSQGVFLYGYT	TRBV5-8	TRBJ1-2
ASSQKERSKTQETQY	TRBV3-1/TRBV3-2	TRBJ2-5
ASSFGTGVYNSPLH	TRBV28	TRBJ1-6
ASSLRENQPQH	TRBV5-1	TRBJ1-5
STQGVDTQY	TRBV20-1	TRBJ2-3
ASSRSGQGPGIQY	TRBV18	TRBJ2-4
ASSPNRASSTDTQY	TRBV7-2	TRBJ2-3
ASSLGIRLAGDQETQY	TRBV11-3	TRBJ2-5
ASSPPAGGTDTQY	TRBV7-9	TRBJ2-3
ASRDRVSGANVLT	TRBV5-8	TRBJ2-6
ASSPRGQGAFGNTEAF	TRBV6-6	TRBJ1-1
SAGGGVETQY	TRBV20-1	TRBJ2-5
ASSLYKTGQGNTEAF	TRBV18	TRBJ1-1
ASSLIGGSTDTQY	TRBV7-3	TRBJ2-3